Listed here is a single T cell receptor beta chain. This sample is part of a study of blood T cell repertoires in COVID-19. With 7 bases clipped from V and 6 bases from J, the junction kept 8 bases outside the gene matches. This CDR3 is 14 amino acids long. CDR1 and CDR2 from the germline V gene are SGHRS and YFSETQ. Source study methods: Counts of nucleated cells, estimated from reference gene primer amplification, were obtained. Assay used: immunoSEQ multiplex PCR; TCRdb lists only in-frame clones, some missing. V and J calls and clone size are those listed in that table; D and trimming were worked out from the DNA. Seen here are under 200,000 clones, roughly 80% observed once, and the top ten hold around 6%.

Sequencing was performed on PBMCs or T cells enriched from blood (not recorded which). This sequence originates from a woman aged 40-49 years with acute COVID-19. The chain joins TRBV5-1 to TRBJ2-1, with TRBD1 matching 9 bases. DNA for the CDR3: TGCGCCAGCTCCCGGGACAGGGTGATCAATGAGCAGTTCTTC. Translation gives CASSRDRVINEQFF.